These 8 T cell receptor beta chains were all obtained from the same sample, sequenced in a study of CD8 T cells in ankylosing spondylitis (dated by TCRdb to between 2016 and 2019). Library preparation used 5' RACE. Sequencer: Illumina HiSeq 2500. TCRdb redid the processing of the public reads, applying fastp at Q25 and MiXCR, and retained in-frame beta chains. Rows with a matching CDR3 protein are joined into one entry that keeps the most common DNA and genes. For this sample the table gives around 130,000 distinct CDR3 sequences, of which roughly 15% were detected only once. Roughly a third of the sample belongs to the ten largest clones. Paper-wide results and their limitations: A TCR beta motif made up of several highly homologous amino acid variants appeared to be characteristic of blood from ankylosing spondylitis patients.

These receptors' antigens are unknown. The sequenced sample was blood, either unsorted or a sorted T cell fraction (not recorded which). Receptors originate from a male donor with ankylosing spondylitis.

This clonotype has only a few counts. This may be a read error, as it is one base from a much larger clone. The chain employs TRBV12-3 or TRBV12-4 and TRBJ1-4; D unresolved. The CDR3 is 14 amino acids. V was trimmed by 2 bases and J by 0 bases, leaving 4 bases between them. CDR3 bases: TGTGCCAGCAGTTTATTTGCAACTAATGAAAAACTGTTTTTT. Encoded protein: CASSLFATNEKLFF.

This clonotype was seen more than once but under ten times. The V and J genes are TRBV4-1 and TRBJ1-5; D ambiguous. Per germline, CDR1 MGHRA and CDR2 YSYEKL. V was shortened by 3 bases and J by 6 bases, with 9 bases between the two germline ends. This CDR3 has 13 residues. The CDR3 here is CASSQRGLQPQHF. CDR3 bases: TGCGCCAGCAGCCAGAGAGGTCTTCAGCCCCAGCATTTT.

The table lists this clonotype with a few counts. The rearrangement uses TRBV12-3 or TRBV12-4 and TRBJ2-1; 10 bases are shared with TRBD2. This CDR3 comprises 14 residues. Trimming at V came to 6 bases and at J to 7 bases, leaving 6 bases not matched to a gene. CDR3 loop: CASRNLAGVNEQFF. CDR3 DNA sequence: TGTGCCAGCAGAAATCTAGCGGGAGTGAATGAGCAGTTCTTC.

This clonotype was counted a few times. The chain employs TRBV4-1 and TRBJ2-5; D uncertain. V was cut by 0 bases and J by 4 bases, with 12 bases left in between. Germline V gene sequence: CDR1 MGHRA, CDR2 YSYEKL. The CDR3 extends over 15 amino acids. CDR3: CASSQEPGVGETQYF. In DNA, the CDR3 is TGCGCCAGCAGCCAAGAGCCTGGGGTTGGAGAGACCCAGTACTTC.

This rearrangement joins TRBV27 to TRBJ1-1, with D unresolved. V shed 1 base and J shed 6 bases, with 12 bases lying between them. Germline V lookup: CDR1 MNHEY, CDR2 SMNVEV (reference sequence). This CDR3 is 14 amino acids long. The CDR3 sequence is CASSLFGERAEAFF. CDR3 coding DNA: TGTGCCAGCAGTTTATTCGGGGAAAGAGCTGAAGCTTTCTTT.

This clonotype was counted a few times. The V gene is TRBV9, the J gene TRBJ2-1; 10 bases are shared with TRBD1. V dropped 5 bases and J dropped 6; count of bases not matched to a gene: 8. The CDR3 extends over 15 amino acids. The germline V gene encodes CDR1 SGDLS and CDR2 YYNGEE. Written as DNA, the CDR3 is TGTGCCAGCAGTGTTTCCGGGACAGGGGCCAATGAGCAGTTCTTC. Translation gives CASSVSGTGANEQFF.

This clonotype showed up just a few times. This chain joins TRBV19 and TRBJ1-1; D remains ambiguous. V gave up 7 bases and J gave up 1 base, with 10 bases separating them. Germline loops: CDR1 LNHDA, CDR2 SQIVND (reference sequence). The CDR3 runs to 13 residues. The CDR3 loop reads CASITAPNTEAFF. CDR3 sequence (DNA): TGTGCCAGTATAACCGCCCCGAACACTGAAGCTTTCTTT.

In its sample, this clonotype was seen a few times. This chain connects TRBV29-1 to TRBJ1-2; TRBD1 is a possible D gene (6 bases). V was trimmed by 1 base and J by 10 bases, leaving 13 bases between them. The CDR3 spans 12 residues. Germline V lookup: CDR1 SQVTM, CDR2 ANQGSEA. CDR3 sequence: CSVEGQVDLYTF. The DNA for the CDR3 is TGCAGCGTTGAAGGACAGGTGGATCTCTACACCTTC.